Presented here are 16 T cell receptor beta chains from one specimen sequenced in a study of CD4 T cells in relation to SARS-CoV-2 and coronaviruses listed by TCRdb under 2021. The protocol used for the library was the immunoSEQ multiplex PCR assay. Entries here come from immuneACCESS through TCRdb and include only in-frame sequences with V and J called. Some clones fail to appear in such tables; in the studies checked, an unresolved V gene covers under half of the shortfall, and the cause of the remainder is unknown. The sample table lists under 65,000 clones, about nine tenths of them with a count of one. The leading ten clones occupy around 1.5% of the sample. CD4+ T cells from unexposed donors were collected before the COVID-19 pandemic (2011-2018). The sequenced sample was memory CD4+ T cells from PBMCs. The sample's cell subset or site label, in plain terms: memory (non-naive) CD4+ T cells. The receptors here all came from a human donor in good health.

V gene TRBV12-2 combines with J gene TRBJ1-5. TRBV12-2 is designated a pseudogene. This CDR3 region has 15 residues. This CDR3 is CASRLMQRPNQPQHF. CDR3 nucleotide sequence: TGTGCAAGTCGCTTAATGCAACGACCAAATCAGCCCCAGCATTTT.

The chain uses TRBV7-3 and TRBJ2-7; the match to TRBD1 covers 7 bases. CDR3 size: 15 residues. With 1 base clipped from V and 1 base from J, the junction kept 4 bases outside the gene matches. Germline V gene lookup returns CDR1 SGHTA and CDR2 FQGTGA. The CDR3 loop reads CASSLNSRGSYEQYF. The CDR3, as DNA: TGTGCCAGCAGCTTAAACTCCAGGGGGTCCTACGAGCAGTACTTC.

The chain has TRBV5-1 and TRBJ2-5; TRBD2 aligns across 13 bases. Per germline, CDR1 SGHRS and CDR2 YFSETQ. V lost 2 bases to trimming and J lost 5 bases; unmatched junction nucleotides: 24. CDR3 length equals 22 residues. The CDR3 reads CASSFQLSSGLAGEGERETQYF. The CDR3 DNA is TGCGCCAGCAGCTTTCAATTATCTTCAGGACTAGCGGGAGAGGGGGAGAGGGAGACCCAGTACTTC.

This chain uses TRBV3-1 (or the pseudogene TRBV3-2) with TRBJ2-7, with D perhaps TRBD1 or TRBD2 (6 bases each). Germline CDR1 is LGHDT and CDR2 is YNNKEL (reference sequence). V was shortened by 3 bases and J by 6 bases, with 24 bases between the two germline ends. The CDR3 totals 17 residues. The CDR3 DNA reads TGTGCCAGCAGCCAGGGAGTCAGGGCCGGGGGCTGGGTCGAGCAGTACTTC. Residues: CASSQGVRAGGWVEQYF.

The chain links TRBV18 to TRBJ1-5; D gene ambiguous. Germline CDR1 reads KGHSH; CDR2 reads LQKENI. Trimming removed 3 bases at V and 0 bases at J, with 9 bases between. The length of the CDR3 is 15 residues. As DNA, the CDR3 is TGTGCCAGCTCACCTGGCAGGAGTAGCAATCAGCCCCAGCATTTT. Encoded protein: CASSPGRSSNQPQHF. Combining the CDR3 with reference TRBV18 and TRBJ1-5 gives the whole variable domain NAGVMQNPRHLVRRRGQEARLRCSPMKGHSHVYWYRQLPEEGLKFMVYLQKENIIDESGMPKERFSAEFPKEGPSILRIQQVVRGDSAAYFCASSPGRSSNQPQHFGDGTRLSIL.

This rearrangement joins TRBV10-2 to TRBJ2-5; a weak D match, TRBD1 (5 bases). V lost 5 bases and J 7 bases, leaving 14 bases between the germline ends. Looked up from germline, CDR1 is WSHSY and CDR2 is SAAADI. The CDR3 covers 13 residues. CDR3 amino acids: CASSRQGIGTQYF. The CDR3 DNA is TGCGCCAGCAGTCGCCAGGGAATTGGGACCCAGTACTTC.

J is TRBJ2-7 and V is TRBV18; possibly TRBD1 for D (6 bases). V lost 3 bases and J lost 4, with 16 bases in between. Germline V CDR1 and CDR2: KGHSH, LQKENI. CDR3 length equals 15 residues. As DNA, the CDR3 is TGTGCCAGCTCACCCTCAGGGGTGTCAGCGTACGAGCAGTACTTC. It encodes CASSPSGVSAYEQYF.

The chain couples TRBV6-1 to TRBJ2-7; D gene ambiguous. CDR1 MNHNS and CDR2 SASEGT come from the germline V gene. The V gene lost 3 bases and the J gene lost 3 bases, with 15 bases spanning the gap. The CDR3 length is 15 residues. The CDR3 region has the DNA TGTGCCAGCAGTGACATGGGAAGTGCCGGCTACGAGCAGTACTTC. Protein product: CASSDMGSAGYEQYF.

This clone is labeled as medium-sized. Other nucleotide sequences in the sample specify the same CDR3. The V call is TRBV2, the J call TRBJ1-1; D gene uncertain. Germline values: CDR1 SNHLY, CDR2 FYNNEI. CDR3 size: 13 residues. V shed 3 bases and J shed 1 base, with 6 bases lying between them. The CDR3 loop reads CASSEEENTEAFF. The CDR3 DNA sequence: TGTGCCAGCAGTGAGGAAGAGAACACTGAAGCTTTCTTT.

J is TRBJ2-5 and V is TRBV18, with no clear D. CDR1 and CDR2 (germline): KGHSH, LQKENI. The CDR3 spans 14 residues. V was cut by 0 bases and J by 5 bases, with 10 bases left in between. CDR3: CASSPPVKRETQYF. The CDR3 DNA is TGTGCCAGCTCACCACCGGTCAAGAGGGAGACCCAGTACTTC.

A remark on this clone: At one end, the junction sequence differs from germline, possibly due to a read error. The chain uses TRBV19 and TRBJ2-7; 9 bases match TRBD2. The germline gives CDR1 LNHDA, CDR2 SQIVND (reference sequence). This CDR3 has 14 amino acids. As DNA, the CDR3 is TGTGCCAGTAGCATAGCGGGAGTTCGGTACGAGCAGTACTTC. Its protein product is CASSIAGVRYEQYF.

The rearrangement uses TRBV19 and TRBJ1-1; D unclear. V was clipped by 4 bases and J by 0 bases, with 9 bases between them. CDR1 is LNHDA and CDR2 is SQIVND in the germline V gene (reference sequence). The CDR3 is made up of 14 amino acids. The CDR3 spells CASSKSYMNTEAFF. Written as DNA, the CDR3 is TGTGCCAGTAGTAAGAGTTACATGAACACTGAAGCTTTCTTT. Full variable domain (remainder filled in from reference TRBV19 and TRBJ1-1): DGGITQSPKYLFRKEGQNVTLSCEQNLNHDAMYWYRQDPGQGLRLIYYSQIVNDFQKGDIAEGYSVSREKKESFPLTVTSAQKNPTAFYLCASSKSYMNTEAFFGQGTRLTVV.

The chain employs TRBV7-9 and TRBJ2-3, with D perhaps TRBD1 or TRBD2 (5 bases each). V shed 5 bases and J shed 9 bases, with 15 bases lying between them. The length of the CDR3 is 13 residues. Germline CDR1 and CDR2: SEHNR and FQNEAQ (reference sequence). CDR3 in amino acids: CASSLPPGDTQYF. CDR3 nucleotide sequence: TGTGCCAGCAGCCTCCCCCCCGGGGACACGCAGTATTTT.

This clone appeared once. V is TRBV4-1 and J is TRBJ2-1, with a weak D call TRBD2 (6 bases). The V end lost 1 base, the J end lost 7 bases, and 14 bases lay between the germline ends. The germline V gene encodes CDR1 MGHRA and CDR2 YSYEKL. The CDR3 extends over 15 amino acids. The CDR3, as DNA: TGCGCCAGCAGCCAAGTTGGAGGGTTACGTAATGAGCAGTTCTTC. It codes for CASSQVGGLRNEQFF.

V and J are TRBV28 and TRBJ1-1; the match to TRBD1 covers 7 bases. This CDR3 contains 16 residues. Germline CDR1 MDHEN, CDR2 SYDVKM. Germline trimming cut 6 bases from V and 0 bases from J; bases unmatched to any gene: 10. The CDR3 DNA sequence: TGTGCCAGCAGGAACTCGGGACAGATCATGAACACTGAAGCTTTCTTT. This encodes CASRNSGQIMNTEAFF. The entire variable domain, with the rest obtained from reference TRBV28 and TRBJ1-1, is as follows: DVKVTQSSRYLVKRTGEKVFLECVQDMDHENMFWYRQDPGLGLRLIYFSYDVKMKEKGDIPEGYSVSREKKERFSLILESASTNQTSMYLCASRNSGQIMNTEAFFGQGTRLTVV.

This chain links TRBV24-1 with TRBJ2-1; TRBD1 matches at 8 bases. In germline, CDR1 is KGHDR, CDR2 SFDVKD. V shed 3 bases and J 15 bases; nucleotides not matched to a gene: 18. The CDR3 covers 16 residues. The CDR3 loop reads CATSDPQGQVRGEVFF. The CDR3 DNA reads TGTGCCACCAGTGATCCCCAGGGACAGGTAAGGGGAGAAGTGTTCTTC.